The subject of this entry is one T cell receptor beta chain. Generated by immunoSEQ multiplex PCR, the TCRdb table keeps only in-frame clones and is missing some. The sample records about 130,000 clones, 89% being singletons. The sample originates from a study of cytomegalovirus exposure and HLA in healthy donors. The TCR originated in a woman aged 18-30 years in good health and CMV-seronegative. The sequenced sample was PBMCs.

CDR3 amino acids: CASSLPPGDSITYGYTF. CDR3 nucleotides: TGCGCCAGCAGCTTGCCCCCGGGGGACTCCATTACCTATGGCTACACCTTC. The chain is built from TRBV5-1 and TRBJ1-2, with D possibly TRBD1 on 5 matching bases. Germline V gene sequence: CDR1 SGHRS, CDR2 YFSETQ. The CDR3 sequence is 17 residues long. The ends were cut back, 1 base at V and 4 bases at J, with 20 bases in the middle. Full variable domain (missing parts from reference TRBV5-1 and TRBJ1-2): KAGVTQTPRYLIKTRGQQVTLSCSPISGHRSVSWYQQTPGQGLQFLFEYFSETQRNKGNFPGRFSGRQFSNSRSEMNVSTLELGDSALYLCASSLPPGDSITYGYTFGSGTRLTVV.